A selection of T cell receptor beta chains follows, all from one sample in a study of T cell repertoires in cytomegalovirus infection. TCRdb independently ran MiXCR on the reads; one entry per CDR3 protein. The top ten hold 50% of the sample, which has roughly 80,000 distinct CDR3 sequences, about 24% seen once. Antigens for these TCRs are unknown. The specimen was CD8+ T cells from cultured PBMCs, collected from culture after CMV antigen stimulation. Receptors were obtained from a human donor in good health (CMV status not recorded). Some clones in this sample may be carry-over from other donors' samples. The CDR3 runs from the conserved cysteine through the conserved F or W. The order of the fields is D gene, J gene, V gene, clone size, CDR3 DNA, CDR3 protein. A D gene is named only where the DNA matches it firmly. Clone sizes are given selectively: once, few, many, or a class where the clone is expanded.

NA,TRBJ1-1,TRBV2,NA,TGTGCCAGCAGTGAAGTCCGAAACACTGAAGCTTTCTTT,CASSEVRNTEAFF
TRBD1,TRBJ2-6,TRBV20-1,NA,TGCAGTGCTAGAGGCCGGGACAGGGGGAGCTCTGGGGCCAACGTCCTGACTTTC,CSARGRDRGSSGANVLTF
TRBD1,TRBJ1-3,TRBV4-3,few,TGCGCCAGCAGCCCGGGGACAGGGTTTGGACCGGGAAACACCATATATTTT,CASSPGTGFGPGNTIYF
NA,TRBJ2-5,TRBV20-1,NA,TGCAGTGCTAGAGTTCTAGCGCACAAAGAGACCCAGTACTTC,CSARVLAHKETQYF
TRBD2,TRBJ2-7,TRBV7-9,many,TGTGCCAGCAGCCCAACGGGAGGGGGTTTCTACGAGCAGTACTTC,CASSPTGGGFYEQYF
NA,TRBJ1-1,TRBV12-3/TRBV12-4,NA,TGTGCCAGCAGAGATTCTCCTTACGCACAAACGAACACTGAAGCTTTCTTT,CASRDSPYAQTNTEAFF
TRBD2,TRBJ2-7,TRBV27,NA,TGTGCCAGCAGTTTAGGGGGGGACTACTACGAGCAGTACTTC,CASSLGGDYYEQYF
TRBD1,TRBJ2-7,TRBV4-1,NA,TGCGCCAGCAGCCAAGAAGGGGACAGCGCCTACGAGCAGTACTTC,CASSQEGDSAYEQYF
NA,TRBJ2-3,TRBV7-3,many,TGTGCCAGCAGCACATACTCTAACACAGATACGCAGTATTTT,CASSTYSNTDTQYF
NA,TRBJ2-5,TRBV7-6,NA,TGTGCCAGCAGCAAAGGGGGGGGTCAGGCCCCAATTAAGGAGACCCAGTACTTC,CASSKGGGQAPIKETQYF
TRBD1,TRBJ2-3,TRBV20-1,few,TGCAGTGCCCCGACAGGGAGCCACACAGATACGCAGTATTTT,CSAPTGSHTDTQYF
TRBD2,TRBJ2-7,TRBV30,NA,TGTGCCTGCACGCCTAGCGGTCCCTACGAGCAGTACTTC,CACTPSGPYEQYF
TRBD2,TRBJ2-1,TRBV20-1,few,TGCAGTGCTAGAGGGGCTAGCGGGCTGCAATCCTACAATGAGCAGTTCTTC,CSARGASGLQSYNEQFF
TRBD2,TRBJ2-5,TRBV7-2,many,TGTGCCAGCAGCCCGGGGGGGCAAGAGACCCAGTACTTC,CASSPGGQETQYF
TRBD1,TRBJ2-7,TRBV5-1,NA,TGCGCCAGCAGCTGGGACAGGTCCTACGAGCAGTACTTC,CASSWDRSYEQYF
NA,TRBJ2-7,TRBV5-6,NA,TGTGCCAGCAGCTTTAACCAGGGCTACGAGCAGTACTTC,CASSFNQGYEQYF